Listed below are T cell receptor beta chains from one sample, sequenced in a study of neurological immune-mediated disorders. Each CDR3 protein gets one entry after TCRdb re-called the 5' RACE reads with MiXCR. The repertoire holds some 30,000 distinct CDR3 sequences, with roughly 4.4% as singletons. Source material: PBMCs. The receptors stem from a young man in good health. Each CDR3 is given with its conserved first and last residue. D genes are given only for firm matches. Clone size is not always given. Where it is, it says once, few, many or a class for expanded clones.

j_call v_call d_call clone_size cdr3_nt cdr3_aa
TRBJ1-1 TRBV18 . many TGTGCCAGCTCACCAGGGGAGAACACTGAAGCTTTCTTT CASSPGENTEAFF
TRBJ2-7 TRBV7-2 TRBD1 many TGTGCCAGCAGCCCAAGGACAGGGGTTGACATCGAGCAGTACTTC CASSPRTGVDIEQYF
TRBJ1-1 TRBV29-1 . many TGCAGCGTTGAGGCGAACGTAGGGAATGAAGCTTTCTTT CSVEANVGNEAFF
TRBJ1-5 TRBV27 . many TGTGCCAGCAGTTTCCAGGTTCATCAGCCCCAGCATTTT CASSFQVHQPQHF
TRBJ1-4 TRBV5-1 TRBD1 many TGCGCCAGCAGCTTGGGGGACAGTTTGGCTGAAAAACTGTTTTTT CASSLGDSLAEKLFF
TRBJ1-5 TRBV10-2 . many TGCGCCAGCAGTGAAGGGGGGGCGAATCAGCCCCAGCATTTT CASSEGGANQPQHF
TRBJ2-7 TRBV7-8 TRBD1 many TGTGCCAGCAGCTCGGGTGACAGGGTCAAGGACGAGCAGTACTTC CASSSGDRVKDEQYF
TRBJ2-1 TRBV5-6 TRBD1 many TGTGCCAGCCGTCTTCAGGGGGCTGGCAATGAGCAGTTCTTC CASRLQGAGNEQFF
TRBJ1-1 TRBV29-1 . many TGCAGCGTACGGGCCCGGCGGCCCACTGAAGCTTTCTTT CSVRARRPTEAFF
TRBJ2-5 TRBV20-1 TRBD2 many TGCAGTGGAATCTATGGCGCGGGGGGGCGGGAGACCCAGTACTTC CSGIYGAGGRETQYF
TRBJ1-1 TRBV2 . many TGTGCCAGCATCCGGTCAGCCTTGAACACTGAAGCTTTCTTT CASIRSALNTEAFF
TRBJ2-1 TRBV7-2 TRBD2 many TGTGCCAGCAGTCCGGCTAGCGGGGGGGCCTACAATGAGCAGTTCTTC CASSPASGGAYNEQFF
TRBJ2-1 TRBV7-6 TRBD1 many TGTGCCAGCAGCTCCTACTCGACAGGGAAGTACAATGAGCAGTTCTTC CASSSYSTGKYNEQFF
TRBJ2-2 TRBV7-6 TRBD1 many TGTGCCAGCAGCTCAGGACAGGGGGCCGGGGAGCTGTTTTTT CASSSGQGAGELFF
TRBJ1-5 TRBV7-8 . many TGTGCCAGCAGCCCTCTAGTAAGGAGCAATCAGCCCCAGCATTTT CASSPLVRSNQPQHF
TRBJ1-6 TRBV7-2 . many TGTGCCAGCAGCTTACCTCCGGGAAGCTCCTATAATTCACCCCTCCACTTT CASSLPPGSSYNSPLHF
TRBJ2-5 TRBV7-2 . many TGTGCCAGCAGCTTAATGGTGGGAGAGACCCAGTACTTC CASSLMVGETQYF
TRBJ1-5 TRBV5-1 . many TGCGCCAGCAGCTTTGGTTGGGGAAGCAATCAGCCCCAGCATTTT CASSFGWGSNQPQHF
TRBJ1-4 TRBV5-1 . many TGCGCCAGCAGCTTGACCTCAACTAATGAAAAACTGTTTTTT CASSLTSTNEKLFF
TRBJ1-4 TRBV5-5 . many TGTGCCAGCAGCGCCGTCGGAGAGGCCGGGGAAAAACTGTTTTTT CASSAVGEAGEKLFF
TRBJ2-6 TRBV7-2 TRBD1 many TGTGCCAGCAGCAACAGGGGCGCCGGGGCCAACGTCCTGACTTTC CASSNRGAGANVLTF
TRBJ2-1 TRBV6-6 . many TGTGCCAGCAGGAGGACAATTGGGGGCAATGAGCAGTTCTTC CASRRTIGGNEQFF
TRBJ2-3 TRBV14 . many TGTGCCAGCAGCCAAGATCCCTATTTACTAGCTCGTCGGCGACTAAGCACAGATACGCAGTATTTT CASSQDPYLLARRRLSTDTQYF
TRBJ2-7 TRBV20-1 . many TGCAGTGCTAGCAAAGGGGTCGGCGAGCAGTACTTC CSASKGVGEQYF
TRBJ1-1 TRBV20-1 . many TGCAGTGCTAGGCCCCCTGGGGTTGACACTGAAGCTTTCTTT CSARPPGVDTEAFF
TRBJ1-2 TRBV2 . many TGTGCCAGCAGTGAGATAGCTAACTATGGCTACACCTTC CASSEIANYGYTF
TRBJ2-7 TRBV27 TRBD1 few TGTGCCAGCAGTTCGGGGGGACAGGGGTTCTTCGACGAGCAGTACTTC CASSSGGQGFFDEQYF
TRBJ1-1 TRBV6-2/TRBV6-3 . . TGTGCCAGCAGTTACTCAGGGGCGGGCACTGAAGCTTTCTTT CASSYSGAGTEAFF
TRBJ1-1 TRBV5-1 TRBD1 . TGCGCCAGCAGCTTGACAGGGGCAAATGAAGCTTTCTTT CASSLTGANEAFF
TRBJ2-5 TRBV7-2 TRBD1 many TGTGCCTCCGTTCAGGACAGGGGGGGGGAGACCCAGTACTTC CASVQDRGGETQYF